The rows below give T cell receptor beta chains drawn from one sample of a study of response to subunit inactivated influenza vaccine. TCRdb redid the calling of the RT-PCR reads with MiXCR, one entry per CDR3 protein. Of roughly 460,000 distinct CDR3 sequences in the sample, about a tenth were seen once. Here the sequenced sample was PBMCs from blood, taken 35 to 45 days after vaccination. The receptors originated from a man aged 45-60 years who received an inactivated influenza vaccine. CDR3s include the opening cysteine and the closing phenylalanine or tryptophan. The order of the fields is V gene, J gene, CDR3 protein.

V gene: TRBV20-1; J gene: TRBJ2-5; CDR3 protein: CSARDEDQETQYF
V gene: TRBV12-3/TRBV12-4; J gene: TRBJ2-1; CDR3 protein: CASTTLAGVGNEQFF
V gene: TRBV28; J gene: TRBJ1-3; CDR3 protein: CASAQSTGLRNTIYF
V gene: TRBV2; J gene: TRBJ2-1; CDR3 protein: CASNGEYNEQFF
V gene: TRBV12-3/TRBV12-4; J gene: TRBJ1-5; CDR3 protein: CASNKGQGIGSNQPQHF
V gene: TRBV20-1; J gene: TRBJ2-3; CDR3 protein: CSAPWWERDRDTQYF
V gene: TRBV27; J gene: TRBJ2-3; CDR3 protein: CASSVSPNTVTDTQYF
V gene: TRBV7-6; J gene: TRBJ2-3; CDR3 protein: CASSQRDRGTDTQYF
V gene: TRBV28; J gene: TRBJ1-4; CDR3 protein: CASTYEDGWNEKLFF
V gene: TRBV28; J gene: TRBJ2-5; CDR3 protein: CASSFPSGPGGSETQYF
V gene: TRBV18; J gene: TRBJ2-1; CDR3 protein: CASSPQGRGNEQFF
V gene: TRBV7-9; J gene: TRBJ1-4; CDR3 protein: CASTHAGTGGLGKLFF
V gene: TRBV10-3; J gene: TRBJ2-7; CDR3 protein: CAISNRVVAEQYF
V gene: TRBV20-1; J gene: TRBJ1-6; CDR3 protein: CSARDRTFNSPLHF
V gene: TRBV12-3/TRBV12-4; J gene: TRBJ2-5; CDR3 protein: CASSLNAGETQYF
V gene: TRBV20-1; J gene: TRBJ2-5; CDR3 protein: CSADPGGSQETQYF